The 6 T cell receptor beta chains below all came from one sample that was sequenced in a study of monozygotic twins with inflammatory bowel disease. For each CDR3 protein, TCRdb gives one entry from its re-call of the 5' RACE reads, without DNA. This repertoire includes under 130,000 distinct CDR3 sequences. Sequencing was done on a sample of blood. These TCRs come from a human donor with ulcerative colitis or Crohn's disease, or a healthy co-twin of an affected twin (not recorded which).

This sequence joins TRBV7-2 and TRBJ2-7; TCRdb proposes TRBD1, but this gene call is untestable without DNA. CDR3 length equals 15 residues. CDR1 and CDR2 (germline): SGHTA, FQGNSA. This CDR3 reads CASSLATGFPYEQYF. The full variable domain, rest sourced from reference TRBV7-2 and TRBJ2-7, is GAGVSQSPSNKVTEKGKDVELRCDPISGHTALYWYRQSLGQGLEFLIYFQGNSAPDKSGLPSDRFSAERTGGSVSTLTIQRTQQEDSAVYLCASSLATGFPYEQYFGPGTRLTVT.

The chain combines TRBV19 with TRBJ2-7. CDR3 length: 13 amino acids. Germline values: CDR1 LNHDA, CDR2 SQIVND (reference sequence). CDR3 region: CASPRLHSYEQYF.

V usage is TRBV7-9 and J usage is TRBJ2-2; with no DNA, the TCRdb D assignment of TRBD1 cannot be verified. From germline, CDR1 is SEHNR and CDR2 FQNEAQ (reference sequence). The CDR3 spans 15 residues. CDR3 sequence: CASSLGQGSTGELFF.

The chain employs TRBV20-1 and TRBJ1-6. The CDR3 loop spans 11 amino acids. Germline V gene sequence: CDR1 DFQATT, CDR2 SNEGSKA (reference sequence). The CDR3 here is CSAREDSPLHF.

The chain employs TRBV19 and TRBJ1-1; the D gene TCRdb calls, TRBD1, cannot be checked with no DNA. The germline V gene has CDR1 LNHDA and CDR2 SQIVND (reference sequence). This CDR3 spans 14 amino acids. The CDR3 region is CASSMELGGTEAFF.

The J gene is TRBJ1-2, the V gene TRBV7-2. CDR1 is SGHTA, CDR2 FQGNSA, per germline. CDR3 length: 12 residues. CDR3: CASSEDVYGYTF.